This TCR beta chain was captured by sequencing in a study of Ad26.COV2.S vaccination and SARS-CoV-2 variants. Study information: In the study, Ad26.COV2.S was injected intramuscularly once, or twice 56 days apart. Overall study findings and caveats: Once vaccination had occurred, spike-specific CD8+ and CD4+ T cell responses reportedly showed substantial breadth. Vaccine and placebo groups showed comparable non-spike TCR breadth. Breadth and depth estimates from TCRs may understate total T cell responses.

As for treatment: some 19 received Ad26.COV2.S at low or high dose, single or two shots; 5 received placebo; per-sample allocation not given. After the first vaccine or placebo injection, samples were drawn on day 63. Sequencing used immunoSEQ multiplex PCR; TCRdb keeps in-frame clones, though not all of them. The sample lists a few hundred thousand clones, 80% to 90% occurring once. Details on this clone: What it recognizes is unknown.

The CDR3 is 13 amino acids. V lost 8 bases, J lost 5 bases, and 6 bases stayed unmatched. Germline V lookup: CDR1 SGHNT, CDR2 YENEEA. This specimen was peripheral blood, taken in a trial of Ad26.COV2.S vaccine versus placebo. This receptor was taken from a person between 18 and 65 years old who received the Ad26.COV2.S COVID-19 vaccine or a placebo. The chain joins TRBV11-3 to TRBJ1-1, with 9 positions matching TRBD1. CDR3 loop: CASLGQGRTEAFF. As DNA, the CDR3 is TGTGCCAGCCTCGGACAGGGGAGGACTGAAGCTTTCTTT.